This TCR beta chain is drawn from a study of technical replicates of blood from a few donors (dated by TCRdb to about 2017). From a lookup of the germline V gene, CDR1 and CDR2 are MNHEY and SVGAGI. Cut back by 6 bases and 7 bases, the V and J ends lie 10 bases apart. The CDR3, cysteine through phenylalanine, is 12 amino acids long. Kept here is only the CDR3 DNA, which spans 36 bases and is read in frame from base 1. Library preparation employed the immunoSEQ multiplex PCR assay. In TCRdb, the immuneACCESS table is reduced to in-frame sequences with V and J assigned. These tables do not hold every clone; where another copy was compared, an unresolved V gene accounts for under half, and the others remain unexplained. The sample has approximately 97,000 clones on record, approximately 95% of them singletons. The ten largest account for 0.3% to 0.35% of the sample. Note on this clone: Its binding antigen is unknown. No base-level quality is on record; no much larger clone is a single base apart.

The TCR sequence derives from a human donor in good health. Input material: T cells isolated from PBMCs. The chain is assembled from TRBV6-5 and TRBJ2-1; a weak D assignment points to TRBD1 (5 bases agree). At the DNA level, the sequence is TGTGCCAGCAGGGGGCTTTTGAATGAGCAGTTCTTC. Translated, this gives CASRGLLNEQFF.